This passage covers 23 T cell receptor beta chains from one sample sequenced in a study of PD-L1 blockade in urothelial cancer. TCRdb's copy holds only in-frame clones and misses some; the assay was immunoSEQ multiplex PCR. The table includes some 40,000 clones, around 84% detected once. Stated time point: peripheral blood 6 weeks after treatment start. The sequencing here drew on PBMCs, taken around atezolizumab (anti-PD-L1) treatment. These receptors were obtained from a man between 40 and 49 years old with urothelial cancer.

The chain is built from TRBV29-1 and TRBJ1-1; D is ambiguous. Trimming removed 5 bases at V and 1 base at J, with 8 bases between. Germline-derived CDR1 and CDR2 are SQVTM and ANQGSEA. The CDR3 extends over 12 amino acids. Here the CDR3 reads CSVSPQNTEAFF. CDR3 DNA: TGCAGCGTTTCCCCCCAGAACACTGAAGCTTTCTTT.

By share, this clone ranks as medium-sized. V usage is TRBV7-2 and J usage is TRBJ1-3, with TRBD1 identical over 9 bases. CDR3 length equals 15 residues. J lost 7 bases, V lost 4 bases, and 8 bases had no gene match. The V gene's germline CDR1 is SGHTA and CDR2 FQGNSA. CDR3 DNA sequence: TGTGCCAGCAGCTACGGGACAGGGAAAGGGAACACCATATATTTT. It yields the protein CASSYGTGKGNTIYF.

V and J are TRBV5-5 and TRBJ2-2, with D uncertain. Trimming took off 4 bases at V and 6 bases at J, with 10 bases between the two ends. The germline V gene has CDR1 SGHKS and CDR2 YYEKEE (reference sequence). The CDR3 spans 13 residues. The CDR3 DNA is TGTGCCAGCAGCCCAGATGTATCCGGGGAGCTGTTTTTT. Residues: CASSPDVSGELFF. The whole variable domain, filled in from reference TRBV5-5 and TRBJ2-2, reads DAGVTQSPTHLIKTRGQQVTLRCSPISGHKSVSWYQQVLGQGPQFIFQYYEKEERGRGNFPDRFSARQFPNYSSELNVNALLLGDSALYLCASSPDVSGELFFGEGSRLTVL.

The genes are TRBV5-4 and TRBJ2-7, with D unresolved. Germline lookup yields CDR1 SGHNT and CDR2 YYREEE (reference sequence). V shed 2 bases and J shed 2 bases, with 8 bases lying between them. CDR3 length: 13 residues. The CDR3 loop is CASSFTNAYEQYF. The CDR3 region has the DNA TGTGCCAGCAGCTTTACTAATGCCTACGAGCAGTACTTC. The full variable domain, in which reference TRBV5-4 and TRBJ2-7 provide the parts outside the CDR3, is ETGVTQSPTHLIKTRGQQVTLRCSSQSGHNTVSWYQQALGQGPQFIFQYYREEENGRGNFPPRFSGLQFPNYSSELNVNALELDDSALYLCASSFTNAYEQYFGPGTRLTVT.

This chain connects TRBV9 to TRBJ2-3, with 12 positions matching TRBD1. J gave up 3 bases and V 2 bases, and 4 bases lay outside the gene matches. Per germline, CDR1 SGDLS and CDR2 YYNGEE. The CDR3 has 16 amino acids. The CDR3 DNA follows: TGTGCCAGCAGCGTCCGGGACAGGGGGCAGACAGATACGCAGTATTTT. Residues: CASSVRDRGQTDTQYF.

The rearrangement links TRBV28 to TRBJ1-3; D possibly corresponds to TRBD1 (5 bases). V shed 7 bases and J shed 2 bases, with 15 bases lying between them. Per germline, CDR1 MDHEN and CDR2 SYDVKM. The CDR3 is 15 amino acids. The CDR3 coding sequence is TGTGCCAGCACCCCTCGCAGGGCTACTGGAAACACCATATATTTT. Translation: CASTPRRATGNTIYF.

This chain connects TRBV28 to TRBJ2-4; D not resolved. The CDR3 runs 14 residues. Germline-derived CDR1 and CDR2 are MDHEN and SYDVKM. Trimming left V 5 bases short and J 1 base short, with 9 bases between. The CDR3 here is CASSMWAAKNIQYF. The CDR3 DNA sequence: TGTGCCAGCAGTATGTGGGCGGCCAAAAACATTCAGTACTTC.

The CDR3 DNA reads TGTGCCAGCAGCTTGGGACAGATTATACCTACCGGGGAGCTGTTTTTT. Translated: CASSLGQIIPTGELFF. V and J are TRBV5-4 and TRBJ2-2; tentatively, D is TRBD1 (5 bases). V was cut by 0 bases and J by 5 bases, with 14 bases left in between. Germline V lookup: CDR1 SGHNT, CDR2 YYREEE (reference sequence). The CDR3 loop spans 16 amino acids.

The DNA of the CDR3 is TGCAGCGTTGAGCAGGGGGGTAGGACTGAAGCTTTCTTT. Protein sequence: CSVEQGGRTEAFF. V and J are TRBV29-1 and TRBJ1-1, with 7 bases lining up with TRBD1. Germline-derived CDR1 and CDR2 are SQVTM and ANQGSEA. This CDR3 contains 13 residues. The V segment lost 3 bases and the J segment 5 bases; nucleotides outside the gene matches: 6.

This rearrangement joins TRBV5-4 to TRBJ2-7, with 8 bases identical to TRBD1. The germline V gene has CDR1 SGHNT and CDR2 YYREEE (reference sequence). V dropped 4 bases and J dropped 4; count of bases not matched to a gene: 13. The CDR3 runs to 16 residues. CDR3 nucleotides: TGTGCCAGCAGCCTGGGAGCACAGGGGGGAAGGTACGAGCAGTACTTC. It is translated as CASSLGAQGGRYEQYF.

The chain joins TRBV27 to TRBJ1-5, with D uncertain. The length of the CDR3 is 19 residues. Germline CDR1 reads MNHEY; CDR2 reads SMNVEV (reference sequence). Trimming took 5 bases from V and 0 from J, leaving 23 bases between them. DNA of the CDR3: TGTGCCAGCAGTCCATTGACGGGATCCCTCACATATAGCAATCAGCCCCAGCATTTT. It yields the protein CASSPLTGSLTYSNQPQHF.

The chain is built from TRBV30 and TRBJ1-2, with unresolved D. V was pared by 8 bases and J by 4 bases, with 17 bases between. The CDR3 spans 13 residues. The germline CDR1 and CDR2 sequences are GTSNPN and SVGIG (reference sequence). The chain's CDR3 is CAGGGRRGYGYTF. The CDR3 bases are TGTGCCGGCGGTGGGCGACGGGGCTATGGCTACACCTTC.

The V and J genes are TRBV6-6 and TRBJ2-3; D is unclear. Trimming removed 4 bases from V and 8 bases from J, with 10 bases in between. This CDR3 is built from 12 residues. Looked up from germline, CDR1 is MNHNY and CDR2 is SVGAGI (reference sequence). Here the CDR3 reads CASSSLLITQYF. In DNA form, the CDR3 reads TGTGCCAGCAGTTCCTTACTTATTACGCAGTATTTT.

The V gene is TRBV7-9, the J gene TRBJ2-1, with D maybe TRBD1 (5 bases). Trimming shortened V by 5 bases and J by 5 bases, and 16 bases separated the two germline ends. Germline CDR1 and CDR2: SEHNR and FQNEAQ (reference sequence). CDR3 length: 15 residues. The CDR3: CASSLDNILNNEQFF. CDR3 coding DNA: TGTGCCAGCAGCCTGGACAATATACTCAACAATGAGCAGTTCTTC.

The V call is TRBV5-5, the J call TRBJ1-3, with 8 positions matching TRBD1. V gave up 0 bases and J gave up 0 bases; unmatched junction bases: 11. The CDR3 is 19 amino acids. Per the germline V gene, CDR1 is SGHKS and CDR2 is YYEKEE (reference sequence). The CDR3 DNA sequence: TGTGCCAGCAGCTTGGGGGGCGGACAGGGAAGTTTCTCTGGAAACACCATATATTTT. It translates to CASSLGGGQGSFSGNTIYF. Full variable domain (missing parts from reference TRBV5-5 and TRBJ1-3): DAGVTQSPTHLIKTRGQQVTLRCSPISGHKSVSWYQQVLGQGPQFIFQYYEKEERGRGNFPDRFSARQFPNYSSELNVNALLLGDSALYLCASSLGGGQGSFSGNTIYFGEGSWLTVV.

CDR3 sequence reads: CASSAGQGTYEQYF. In DNA form, the CDR3 reads TGCGCCAGCAGCGCAGGACAGGGTACCTACGAGCAGTACTTC. The rearrangement uses TRBV5-1 and TRBJ2-7; 8 nucleotides align to TRBD1. The length of the CDR3 is 14 residues. With V trimmed by 4 bases and J by 2 bases, 5 bases remained unmatched. Germline CDR1 SGHRS, CDR2 YFSETQ. Based on the CDR3 plus reference TRBV5-1 and TRBJ2-7, the full variable domain is KAGVTQTPRYLIKTRGQQVTLSCSPISGHRSVSWYQQTPGQGLQFLFEYFSETQRNKGNFPGRFSGRQFSNSRSEMNVSTLELGDSALYLCASSAGQGTYEQYFGPGTRLTVT.

V gene TRBV9 combines with J gene TRBJ1-1; 8 bases map to TRBD1. The CDR3 totals 14 residues. Germline assignment: CDR1 SGDLS and CDR2 YYNGEE. V gave up 3 bases and J gave up 5 bases; unmatched junction bases: 6. CDR3 sequence: CASSASTGATEAFF. The CDR3, as DNA: TGTGCCAGCAGCGCCTCGACAGGGGCGACTGAAGCTTTCTTT.

The chain employs TRBV7-6 and TRBJ2-5, with D perhaps TRBD2 (5 bases). This CDR3 has 15 amino acids. Trimming removed 0 bases at V and 4 bases at J, with 12 bases between. Germline CDR1 reads SGHVS; CDR2 reads FNYEAQ. Here the CDR3 reads CASSLAGGEGETQYF. CDR3 bases: TGTGCCAGCAGCTTAGCCGGAGGAGAAGGAGAGACCCAGTACTTC.

This clone showed up just once. J is TRBJ1-5 and V is TRBV7-2, with 8 bases matching TRBD1. Trimming cost V 5 bases and J 4 bases; bases outside gene matches: 4. There are 14 residues in the CDR3. Germline V gene lookup returns CDR1 SGHTA and CDR2 FQGNSA. The CDR3 DNA reads as TGTGCCAGCAGCCAGGGGGCTTTGAATCAGCCCCAGCATTTT. Amino acid sequence: CASSQGALNQPQHF.

V usage is TRBV28 and J usage is TRBJ1-2; possibly TRBD1 for D (5 bases). Per the germline V gene, CDR1 is MDHEN and CDR2 is SYDVKM. V gave up 3 bases and J gave up 6 bases, with 14 bases separating them. CDR3 length: 14 amino acids. DNA for the CDR3: TGTGCCAGCAGTTTCCCGGACAAATGGGATGGCTACACCTTC. It yields the protein CASSFPDKWDGYTF.

This chain connects TRBV6-1 to TRBJ2-7; D is undetermined. This CDR3 has 14 residues. Trimming stripped 4 bases from V and 0 bases from J, with 10 bases between. Germline lookup yields CDR1 MNHNS and CDR2 SASEGT. Written as DNA, the CDR3 is TGTGCCAGCAGTGTAACGACACTCTCCTACGAGCAGTACTTC. Its translation is CASSVTTLSYEQYF.

This chain links TRBV28 with TRBJ1-2, with TRBD1 matching over 10 bases. Trimming cost V 6 bases and J 7 bases; bases outside gene matches: 17. CDR3 length: 17 residues. Germline CDR1 reads MDHEN; CDR2 reads SYDVKM. This CDR3 reads CASSQTGDRGRRRGYTF. Written as DNA, the CDR3 is TGTGCCAGCAGCCAAACCGGAGACAGGGGGCGCAGGCGTGGCTACACCTTC.

The chain links TRBV2 to TRBJ2-1, with 7 bases aligning to TRBD1. J lost 4 bases, V lost 5 bases, and 5 bases had no gene match. CDR1 SNHLY and CDR2 FYNNEI come from the germline V gene. CDR3 size: 14 residues. The CDR3 coding sequence is TGTGCCAGCAGTAGGACAGGACTTTACAATGAGCAGTTCTTC. Residues: CASSRTGLYNEQFF.